The sequence of this T cell receptor (beta chain) was determined in a study of blood T cells in healthy people across ages. A second PCR, run for roughly 7 to 11 cycles, used a sample-barcoded 5' primer plus a J-beta primer mix. TCRdb independently ran MiXCR on the 5' RACE reads; one entry per CDR3 protein. This table has 700,000 to 900,000 distinct CDR3 sequences, about a quarter appearing once. CDR1 is SGHAT and CDR2 is FQDESV in the germline V gene (reference sequence). V was trimmed by 2 bases and J by 3 bases, leaving 11 bases between them. This CDR3 region has 15 residues. These data also featured in a second study, about T cells of mothers and their children.

The chain is built from TRBV11-1 and TRBJ2-4; D gene ambiguous. Sequencing input: blood. The source of this sequence is a boy aged 5 to 17 in good health. In DNA form, the CDR3 reads TGTGCCAGCAGCTTACGTCAGGATTTCAAAAACATTCAGTACTTC. This codes for CASSLRQDFKNIQYF.